The present entry profiles one TCR beta chain with its context. The antigen it recognizes is unknown. Qualities for individual bases were not recorded, and no much larger clone is one base off. The data are from a study of blood T cell repertoires in COVID-19 (dated by TCRdb to 2020 to 2022). About the study as a whole: The collaborator samples originated in the United States, Italy and Spain and spanned the acute and convalescent phases of COVID-19. The material from the prospective study consisted of cDNA or gDNA derived from T cells, B-cell-depleted T cells, or PBMCs. Subjects who had been exposed to COVID-19, were actively infected with it, or had recovered from it provided the deeply sampled blood TCRbeta repertoires that made up the dataset. The repertoires were released in a freely available public database intended as a resource for research on the immune response to SARS-CoV-2. Samples came from the ongoing ImmuneRACE study (first 160 participants) plus 1,254 subjects from 6 global collaborators. Nearly every sample came with metadata listing a de-identified subject ID, COVID-19 status, age in years and sex. Where available, HLA class I and class II types were obtained from metadata supplied by the sample provider rather than from assay-based typing.

The germline V gene encodes CDR1 SEHNR and CDR2 FQNEAQ (reference sequence). V is clipped by 2 bases and J by 7 bases, and the sequence between their germline boundaries is 9 bases long. The CDR3 covers 14 residues, taking in both the cysteine and the phenylalanine. Only the CDR3 DNA is retained, 42 bases long and in frame from the first base. The immunoSEQ Assay, a bias-controlled multiplex PCR, was used to amplify TCRbeta CDR3 regions from genomic DNA. For the original study's pipeline: The number of nucleated cells in each sample was estimated by amplification of reference gene primers within the assay. Sequence reads were collapsed and filtered to measure the absolute abundance of every unique TCRbeta CDR3 rearrangement. For each sample, productive Simpson clonality was calculated as the square root of Simpson's diversity index over productive rearrangements. This is the immuneACCESS table as TCRdb keeps it, with only in-frame sequences that have V and J called. A part of the clones is gone; compared with another copy, unresolved V genes explain less than half, and the rest is unexplained. V and J calls and clone size are given by that table; D and trimming were obtained from the DNA. The sample table shows tens of thousands of clones, and 79% are seen once. Approximately 33% of the sample is held by the ten biggest clonotypes.

Summary of the overall study and its limitations: The amount of clinical and demographic metadata varied by source and participant and was provided uncurated.

Each collaborating institution followed its own protocols to collect whole blood in K2EDTA tubes. For TCRbeta analysis, collaborators shipped samples in one of three forms: frozen whole blood, isolated PBMCs, or DNA extracted from either of those sample types. The sequenced material came from peripheral blood. This TCR was recovered from a woman older than 75 with acute or convalescent COVID-19. This chain joins TRBV7-9 to TRBJ1-6; the D gene is perhaps TRBD1, from 6 matching bases. The CDR3 reads as follows: CASSLPGENSPLHF. The nucleotide sequence is given as TGTGCCAGCAGCTTACCAGGGGAGAATTCACCCCTCCACTTT.